The rows below give T cell receptor beta chains drawn from one sample of a study of blood T cell repertoires in COVID-19. Method: immunoSEQ multiplex PCR; TCRdb's copy keeps in-frame clones and lacks some. The sample has some 35,000 clones, roughly 85% seen once; the top ten hold over 3.5%. Sequenced input: peripheral blood. The receptor set was obtained from a man between 45 and 60 years old with acute or convalescent COVID-19. Both conserved end residues are trimmed from each CDR3.

TRBV30	AWRWGRGSYGYT
TRBV29-1	SVVLGRLETQY
TRBV7-9	ASRPRVKLNQPQH
TRBV24-1	ATQRGLAGDEQY
TRBV28	ASSLGGQTNYGYT
TRBV28	ASSSPGQGAGGYGYT
TRBV9	ASSPSGVGEKLF
TRBV5-6	ASSFSRTMNTEAF
TRBV15	ATSRAEGSTDTQY
TRBV9	ASSPQASLETQY
TRBV30	AWSFMSSGVPGELF
TRBV28	ASSLWGTGRSGNTIY
TRBV7-8	ASTESTGELF
TRBV5-4	ASSSPDSSNSPLH
TRBV11-2	ASSPVQRVRGVAYEQY
TRBV5-5	ASSFGLSMNTEAF
TRBV2	ASRPPGGSEKLF
TRBV29-1	SVELLAGGETQY
TRBV4-1	ASSQPTGYGAKNIQY
TRBV4-2	ASSQEPLAGGLSVEQF
TRBV19	ASSIGTALEKLF
TRBV9	ASSVAGTATGEQY
TRBV5-1	ASSFRDTSPLH
TRBV7-9	ASSLSSNNEQF
TRBV6-5	ASSYLGGKETQY
TRBV2	ASSELDRAGNTIY
TRBV7-9	ASSPGTGPGELF
TRBV28	ASTDPAVAGTYEQY
TRBV18	ASSPPTGANTEAF
TRBV28	ASSNPYRGRNEKLF
TRBV28	ASNLGQGAGGYT
TRBV6-1	ASSELTSGSLF
TRBV7-9	ASSLGVAGGLKEQF
TRBV6-6	ASSYRGPGNTIY
TRBV5-1	ASSPTSDRGTEAF
TRBV6-5	ASSPTYSQETQY
TRBV14	ASSQGGYGYT
TRBV7-9	ASSLVGGRAYNEQF
TRBV27	ASSWSGQGGQPQH
TRBV6-5	ASSYSISGTGNTIY
TRBV18	ASSPPESAGGFPEAF
TRBV5-4	ASSSQGASYLATNEKLF
TRBV25-1	ASRTGEEKLF
TRBV5-1	ASSSPPWSGVGGELF
TRBV18	ASSPGTSFYNEQF
TRBV24-1	ATSDASSGSVTDTQY
TRBV19	ASSIGRVGTEAF
TRBV19	ASSIFSGSGNTIY
TRBV25-1	ASSPATNEKLF
TRBV18	ASSPPLNTEAF
TRBV6-6	AIDGGNYGYT
TRBV7-9	ASIEAGTGGHNEQF
TRBV18	ASSPPGHLSENTGELF
TRBV2	ASRERDRGIGNQPQH
TRBV6-5	ASMGWGGEPQH
TRBV4-1	ASSQAPQTGLGAF
TRBV2	ASSDENYNEQF
TRBV27	ASTPSGALANYGYT
TRBV18	ASSLDRGVYEQY